This T cell receptor (beta chain) is from a study of blood T cell repertoires in COVID-19. The germline V and J ends were trimmed by 0 bases and 5 bases, with 14 bases remaining between them. The CDR3 is 15 amino acids. Germline V gene data show CDR1 as SGDLS and CDR2 as YYNGEE. The assay was immunoSEQ multiplex PCR, and TCRdb's table has in-frame clones only and misses some. The sample yields 60,000 to 70,000 clones, approximately 83% seen once. The receptor was isolated from an older woman with acute or convalescent COVID-19. The material sequenced was peripheral blood. The genes are TRBV9 and TRBJ1-2; weak D call: TRBD1 (6 bases). Written as DNA, the CDR3 is TGTGCCAGCAGCGTAGGGTGGGGGCCTTCATATGGCTACACCTTC. Protein product: CASSVGWGPSYGYTF.